This T cell receptor (beta chain) appears in the sequencing data of a study of blood T cell repertoires in COVID-19. Losses at the gene ends were 5 bases for V and 5 bases for J; bases not matched to a gene: 5. Per the germline V gene, CDR1 is SGHTA and CDR2 is FQGNSA. The CDR3 runs 14 residues. Under the authors' procedure: Nucleated cell number was recorded as an estimate derived from reference gene primer amplification. Assay used: immunoSEQ multiplex PCR; TCRdb lists only in-frame clones, some missing. V and J calls and clone size are those listed in that table; D and trimming were worked out from the DNA. The sample has more than 130,000 clones; about nine tenths are singletons.

Sequencing was done on a sample of peripheral blood. The rearrangement joins TRBV7-2 to TRBJ2-3; 9 bases match TRBD2. This sequence was found in a man between 45 and 60 years old with active or convalescent COVID-19. CDR3 sequence reads: CASSLSGSGDTQYF. CDR3 DNA: TGTGCCAGCAGCCTTAGCGGGAGTGGAGATACGCAGTATTTT.